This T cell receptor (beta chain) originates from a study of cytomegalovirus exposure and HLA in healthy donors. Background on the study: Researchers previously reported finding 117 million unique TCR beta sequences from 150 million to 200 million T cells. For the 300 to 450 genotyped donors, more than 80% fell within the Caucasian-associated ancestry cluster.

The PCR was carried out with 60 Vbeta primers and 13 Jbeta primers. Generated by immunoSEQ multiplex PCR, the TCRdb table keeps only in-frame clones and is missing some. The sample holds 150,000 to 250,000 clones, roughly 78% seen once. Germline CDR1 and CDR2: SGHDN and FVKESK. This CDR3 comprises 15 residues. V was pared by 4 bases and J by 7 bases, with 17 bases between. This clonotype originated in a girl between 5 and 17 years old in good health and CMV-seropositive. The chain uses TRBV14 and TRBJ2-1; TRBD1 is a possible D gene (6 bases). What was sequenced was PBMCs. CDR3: CASSLQSGGPNEQFF. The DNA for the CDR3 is TGTGCCAGCAGCCTGCAATCTGGGGGCCCAAATGAGCAGTTCTTC.